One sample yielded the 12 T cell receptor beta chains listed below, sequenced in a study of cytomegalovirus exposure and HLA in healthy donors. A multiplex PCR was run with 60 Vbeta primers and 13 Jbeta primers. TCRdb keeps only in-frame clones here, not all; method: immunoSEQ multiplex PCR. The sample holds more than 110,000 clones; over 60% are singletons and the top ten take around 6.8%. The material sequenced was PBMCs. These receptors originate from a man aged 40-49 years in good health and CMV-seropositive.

In DNA, the CDR3 is TGCAGCCCCTCGAGACTAGCGGGGGGGCCCAATGAGCAGTTCTTC. This sequence encodes CSPSRLAGGPNEQFF. The chain has TRBV29-1 and TRBJ2-1; 14 bases are shared with TRBD2. The CDR3 extends over 15 amino acids. Unmatched junction bases numbered 9, after V lost 8 bases and J lost 6 bases. Germline V gene lookup returns CDR1 SQVTM and CDR2 ANQGSEA.

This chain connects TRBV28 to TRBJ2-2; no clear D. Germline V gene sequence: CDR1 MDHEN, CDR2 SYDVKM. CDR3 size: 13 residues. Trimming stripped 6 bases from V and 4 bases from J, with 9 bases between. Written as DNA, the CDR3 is TGTGCCAGCAGCAAGCCCGTCACCGGGGAGCTGTTTTTT. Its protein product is CASSKPVTGELFF.

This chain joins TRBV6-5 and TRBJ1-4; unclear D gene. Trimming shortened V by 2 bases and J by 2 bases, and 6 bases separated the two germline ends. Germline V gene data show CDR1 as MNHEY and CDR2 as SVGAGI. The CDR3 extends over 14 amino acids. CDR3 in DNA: TGTGCCAGCAGTTACCGTCAGACTAATGAAAAACTGTTTTTT. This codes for CASSYRQTNEKLFF.

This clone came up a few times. CDR3 sequence reads: CASTLGLHQETQYF. The CDR3, as DNA: TGTGCCAGCACCTTGGGACTGCACCAAGAGACCCAGTACTTC. This chain links TRBV7-2 with TRBJ2-5; tentatively, D is TRBD2 (6 bases). V lost 7 bases to trimming and J lost 0 bases, with 12 bases between them. This CDR3 contains 14 residues. Germline CDR1 reads SGHTA; CDR2 reads FQGNSA.

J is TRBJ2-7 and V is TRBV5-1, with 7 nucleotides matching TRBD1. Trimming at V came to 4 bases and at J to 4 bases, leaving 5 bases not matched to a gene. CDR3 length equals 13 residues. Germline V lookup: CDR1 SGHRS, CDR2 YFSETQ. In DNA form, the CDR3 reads TGCGCCAGCAGCCCCGGGACAGAGTACGAGCAGTACTTC. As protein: CASSPGTEYEQYF.

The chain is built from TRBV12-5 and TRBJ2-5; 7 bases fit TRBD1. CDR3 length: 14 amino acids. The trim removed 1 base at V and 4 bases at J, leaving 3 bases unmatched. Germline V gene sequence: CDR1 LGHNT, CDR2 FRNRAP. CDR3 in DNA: TGTGCTAGTGGTTTGGGGACAGGTGGAGAGACCCAGTACTTC. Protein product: CASGLGTGGETQYF.

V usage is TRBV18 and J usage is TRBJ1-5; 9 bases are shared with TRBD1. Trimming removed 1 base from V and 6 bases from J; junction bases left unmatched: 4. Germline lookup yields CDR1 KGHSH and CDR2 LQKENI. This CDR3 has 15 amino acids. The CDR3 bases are TGTGCCAGCTCACCACTAGGGGACAGGGCTCAGCCCCAGCATTTT. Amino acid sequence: CASSPLGDRAQPQHF.

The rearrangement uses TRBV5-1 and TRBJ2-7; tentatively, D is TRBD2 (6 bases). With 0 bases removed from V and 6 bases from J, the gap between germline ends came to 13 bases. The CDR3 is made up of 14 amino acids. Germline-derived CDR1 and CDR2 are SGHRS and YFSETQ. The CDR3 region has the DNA TGCGCCAGCAGCTTGGAGGGAGGACCCGGCGAGCAGTACTTC. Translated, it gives CASSLEGGPGEQYF.

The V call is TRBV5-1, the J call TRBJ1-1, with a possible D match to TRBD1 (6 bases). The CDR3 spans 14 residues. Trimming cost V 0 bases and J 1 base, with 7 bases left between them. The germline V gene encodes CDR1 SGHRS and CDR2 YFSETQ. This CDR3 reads CASSLAGENTEAFF. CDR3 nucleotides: TGCGCCAGCAGCTTGGCAGGGGAGAACACTGAAGCTTTCTTT. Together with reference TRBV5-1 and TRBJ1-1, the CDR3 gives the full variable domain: KAGVTQTPRYLIKTRGQQVTLSCSPISGHRSVSWYQQTPGQGLQFLFEYFSETQRNKGNFPGRFSGRQFSNSRSEMNVSTLELGDSALYLCASSLAGENTEAFFGQGTRLTVV.

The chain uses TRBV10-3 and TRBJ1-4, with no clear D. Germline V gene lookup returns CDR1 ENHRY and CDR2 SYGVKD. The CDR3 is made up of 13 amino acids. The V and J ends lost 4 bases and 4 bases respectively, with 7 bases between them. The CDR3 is CAISGSVNEKLFF. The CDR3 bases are TGTGCCATCAGTGGCTCGGTTAATGAAAAACTGTTTTTT.

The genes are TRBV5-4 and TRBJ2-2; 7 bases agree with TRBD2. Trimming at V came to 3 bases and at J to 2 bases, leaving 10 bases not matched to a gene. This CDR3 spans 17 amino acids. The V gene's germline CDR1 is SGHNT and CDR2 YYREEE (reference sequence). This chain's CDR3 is CASSWDPSGINTGELFF. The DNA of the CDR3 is TGTGCCAGCAGCTGGGATCCTAGCGGAATAAACACCGGGGAGCTGTTTTTT.

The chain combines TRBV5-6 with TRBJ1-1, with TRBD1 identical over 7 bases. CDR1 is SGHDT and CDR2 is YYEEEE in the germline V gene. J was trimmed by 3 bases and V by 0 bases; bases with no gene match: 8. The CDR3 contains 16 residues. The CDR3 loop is CASSLARGQRYTEAFF. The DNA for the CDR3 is TGTGCCAGCAGCTTGGCCCGGGGACAGCGATACACTGAAGCTTTCTTT.